Reported below is one T cell receptor beta chain. Its matching antigen is unknown. The V end lost 1 base, the J end lost 3 bases, and 10 bases lay between the germline ends. Germline V gene data show CDR1 as LNHDA and CDR2 as SQIVND (reference sequence). CDR3 length: 15 amino acids. With a J-beta primer mix and a sample-barcoded 5' primer, a second PCR ran about 7 to 12 cycles. Per sample, CDR3-containing paired-end reads numbered at least 3 million. TCRdb fed the 5' RACE reads into MiXCR, producing one record per CDR3 protein. The repertoire holds some 1.7 million distinct CDR3 sequences, with roughly 28% as singletons. These data are taken from a study of blood T cells in healthy people across ages. Study results and limitations: Long-lived donors carried more naive CD4+ cells and greater diversity than aged donors.

Those donating, healthy Caucasian individuals from Russia, were aged about 6 to 90. The authors extracted at least 5.5 micrograms of total RNA per sample. This sequence was found in a woman aged 30 to 39 in good health. V usage is TRBV19 and J usage is TRBJ1-5; no clear D gene. The specimen was blood. Here the CDR3 DNA reads TGTGCCAGTAGTATAGGATCCGGTGACAATCAGCCCCAGCATTTT. Amino acids: CASSIGSGDNQPQHF.